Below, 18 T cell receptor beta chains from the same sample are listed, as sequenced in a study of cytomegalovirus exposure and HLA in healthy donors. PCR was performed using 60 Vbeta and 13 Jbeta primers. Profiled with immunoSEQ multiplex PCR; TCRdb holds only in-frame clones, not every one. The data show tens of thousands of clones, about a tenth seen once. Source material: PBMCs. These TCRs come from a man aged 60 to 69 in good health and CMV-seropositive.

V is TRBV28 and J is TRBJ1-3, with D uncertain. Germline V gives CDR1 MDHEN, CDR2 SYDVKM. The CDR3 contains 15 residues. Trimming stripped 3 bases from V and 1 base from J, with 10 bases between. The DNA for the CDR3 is TGTGCCAGCAGTTTTCCATCTCGGTCTGGAAACACCATATATTTT. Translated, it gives CASSFPSRSGNTIYF.

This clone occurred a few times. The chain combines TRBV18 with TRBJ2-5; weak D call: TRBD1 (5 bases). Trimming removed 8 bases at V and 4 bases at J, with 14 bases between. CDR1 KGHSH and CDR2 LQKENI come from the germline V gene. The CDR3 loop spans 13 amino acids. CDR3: CASTNPGAETQYF. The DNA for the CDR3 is TGTGCCAGCACCAATCCTGGGGCAGAGACCCAGTACTTC.

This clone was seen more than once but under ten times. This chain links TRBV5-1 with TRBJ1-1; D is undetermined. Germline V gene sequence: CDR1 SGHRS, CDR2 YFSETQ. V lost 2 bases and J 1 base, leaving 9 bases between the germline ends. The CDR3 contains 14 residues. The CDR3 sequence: CASSFVEGNTEAFF. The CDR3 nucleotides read TGCGCCAGCAGCTTTGTGGAGGGGAACACTGAAGCTTTCTTT.

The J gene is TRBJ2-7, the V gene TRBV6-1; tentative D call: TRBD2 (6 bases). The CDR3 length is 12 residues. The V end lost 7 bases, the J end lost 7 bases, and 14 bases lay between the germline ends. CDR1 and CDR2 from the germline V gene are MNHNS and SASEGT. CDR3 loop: CASKRATGEQYV. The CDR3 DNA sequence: TGTGCCAGCAAGCGGGCTACGGGTGAGCAGTACGTC.

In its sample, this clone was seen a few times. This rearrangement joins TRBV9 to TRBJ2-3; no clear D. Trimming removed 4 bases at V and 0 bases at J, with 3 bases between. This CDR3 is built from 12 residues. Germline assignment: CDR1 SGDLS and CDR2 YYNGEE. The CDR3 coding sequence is TGTGCCAGCAGCTCGAGCACAGATACGCAGTATTTT. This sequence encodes CASSSSTDTQYF.

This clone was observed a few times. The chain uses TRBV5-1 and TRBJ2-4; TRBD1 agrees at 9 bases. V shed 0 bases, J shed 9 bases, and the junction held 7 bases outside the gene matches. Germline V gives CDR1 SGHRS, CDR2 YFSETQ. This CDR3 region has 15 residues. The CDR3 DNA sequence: TGCGCCAGCAGCTTGGACAGGGGGCAAGAAGGCATTCAGTACTTC. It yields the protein CASSLDRGQEGIQYF. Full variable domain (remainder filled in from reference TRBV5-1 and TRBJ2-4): KAGVTQTPRYLIKTRGQQVTLSCSPISGHRSVSWYQQTPGQGLQFLFEYFSETQRNKGNFPGRFSGRQFSNSRSEMNVSTLELGDSALYLCASSLDRGQEGIQYFGAGTRLSVL.

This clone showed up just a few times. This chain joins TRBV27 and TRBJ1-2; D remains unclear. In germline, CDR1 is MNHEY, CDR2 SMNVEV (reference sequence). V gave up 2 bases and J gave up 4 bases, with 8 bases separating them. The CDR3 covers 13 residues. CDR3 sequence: CASSLRGGYGYTF. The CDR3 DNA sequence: TGTGCCAGCAGTTTACGTGGAGGCTATGGCTACACCTTC.

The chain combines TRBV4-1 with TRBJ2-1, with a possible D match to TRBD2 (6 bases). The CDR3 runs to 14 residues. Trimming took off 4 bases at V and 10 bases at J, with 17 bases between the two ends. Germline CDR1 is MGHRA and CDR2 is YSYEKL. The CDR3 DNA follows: TGCGCCAGCAGCCGAACAGGTCTTGGGGGGGAGCAGTTCTTC. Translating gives CASSRTGLGGEQFF.

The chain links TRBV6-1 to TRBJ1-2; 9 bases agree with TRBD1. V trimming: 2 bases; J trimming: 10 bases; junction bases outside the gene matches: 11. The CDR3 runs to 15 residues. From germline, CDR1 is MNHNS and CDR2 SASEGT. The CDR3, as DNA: TGTGCCAGCAGTGAAACCCCGGACAGGGGAATCTCCTACACCTTC. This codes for CASSETPDRGISYTF.

CDR3 amino acids: CASSPVPGQGDGYTF. The CDR3, as DNA: TGTGCCAGCTCACCTGTACCGGGACAGGGGGATGGCTACACCTTC. The chain combines TRBV18 with TRBJ1-2, with TRBD1 identical over 11 bases. The CDR3 has 15 amino acids. Germline lookup yields CDR1 KGHSH and CDR2 LQKENI. The V and J ends lost 3 bases and 6 bases, in that order; junction bases with no gene match: 6.

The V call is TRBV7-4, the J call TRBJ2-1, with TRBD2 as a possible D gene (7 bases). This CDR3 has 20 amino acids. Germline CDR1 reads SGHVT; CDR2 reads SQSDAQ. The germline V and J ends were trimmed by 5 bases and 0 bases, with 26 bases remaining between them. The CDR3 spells CASSQLRGPNPPSSYNEQFF. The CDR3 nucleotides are TGTGCCAGCAGCCAGCTGCGGGGGCCGAATCCCCCCAGCTCCTACAATGAGCAGTTCTTC.

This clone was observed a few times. The CDR3 DNA is TGCGCCAGCAGCCAAGATCTGTTCGGGATGGTGCGTGAAAAACTGTTTTTT. Encoded protein: CASSQDLFGMVREKLFF. The V and J genes are TRBV4-1 and TRBJ1-4, with D unclear. Germline-derived CDR1 and CDR2 are MGHRA and YSYEKL. This CDR3 contains 17 residues. V was pared by 0 bases and J by 7 bases, with 18 bases between.

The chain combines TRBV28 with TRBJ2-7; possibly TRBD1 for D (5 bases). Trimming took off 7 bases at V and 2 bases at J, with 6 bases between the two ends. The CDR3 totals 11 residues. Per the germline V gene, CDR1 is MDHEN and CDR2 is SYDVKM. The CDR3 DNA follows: TGTGCCAGCACGACAGCCTACGAGCAGTACTTC. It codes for CASTTAYEQYF.

CDR3 in DNA: TGTGCCAGCAGTTTGGGGGGGAGCCGCTCCTACAATGAGCAGTTCTTC. Amino acids: CASSLGGSRSYNEQFF. The chain employs TRBV28 and TRBJ2-1; 7 nucleotides match TRBD2. Germline V gene lookup returns CDR1 MDHEN and CDR2 SYDVKM. The J segment lost 0 bases and the V segment lost 3 bases, leaving 5 bases of the junction unmatched. The length of the CDR3 is 16 residues.

This chain's CDR3 is CASSPEVPSGSPYEQYF. In nucleotides, the CDR3 is TGTGCCAGCAGCCCCGAGGTCCCTAGCGGGAGTCCCTACGAGCAGTACTTC. The chain recombines TRBV7-2 with TRBJ2-7; 10 bases align to TRBD2. With 5 bases clipped from V and 2 bases from J, the junction kept 12 bases outside the gene matches. Germline values: CDR1 SGHTA, CDR2 FQGNSA. The CDR3 extends over 17 amino acids. The entire variable domain, with the rest obtained from reference TRBV7-2 and TRBJ2-7, is as follows: GAGVSQSPSNKVTEKGKDVELRCDPISGHTALYWYRQSLGQGLEFLIYFQGNSAPDKSGLPSDRFSAERTGGSVSTLTIQRTQQEDSAVYLCASSPEVPSGSPYEQYFGPGTRLTVT.

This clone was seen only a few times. As DNA, the CDR3 is TGTGCCAGCAGCCCCCGCGCAACTAATGAAAAACTGTTTTTT. It codes for CASSPRATNEKLFF. V gene TRBV7-8 combines with J gene TRBJ1-4, with D uncertain. Germline-derived CDR1 and CDR2 are SGHVS and FQNEAQ. V lost 5 bases and J lost 0, with 7 bases in between. CDR3 length: 14 amino acids.

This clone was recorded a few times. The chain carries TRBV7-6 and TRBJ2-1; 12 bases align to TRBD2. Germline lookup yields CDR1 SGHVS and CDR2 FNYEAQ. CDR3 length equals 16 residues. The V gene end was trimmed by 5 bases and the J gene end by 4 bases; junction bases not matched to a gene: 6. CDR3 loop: CASSITLAGGYNEQFF. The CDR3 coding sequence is TGTGCCAGCAGCATAACACTAGCGGGGGGTTACAATGAGCAGTTCTTC.

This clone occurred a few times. CDR3 residues: CASSSGVATGELFF. The CDR3 nucleotides read TGTGCCAGCAGCTCAGGGGTGGCAACCGGGGAGCTGTTTTTT. The chain recombines TRBV7-8 with TRBJ2-2; D might be TRBD1 (6 bases). Germline lookup yields CDR1 SGHVS and CDR2 FQNEAQ. The CDR3 is 14 residues long. V lost 4 bases, J lost 5 bases, and 11 bases lay in between.